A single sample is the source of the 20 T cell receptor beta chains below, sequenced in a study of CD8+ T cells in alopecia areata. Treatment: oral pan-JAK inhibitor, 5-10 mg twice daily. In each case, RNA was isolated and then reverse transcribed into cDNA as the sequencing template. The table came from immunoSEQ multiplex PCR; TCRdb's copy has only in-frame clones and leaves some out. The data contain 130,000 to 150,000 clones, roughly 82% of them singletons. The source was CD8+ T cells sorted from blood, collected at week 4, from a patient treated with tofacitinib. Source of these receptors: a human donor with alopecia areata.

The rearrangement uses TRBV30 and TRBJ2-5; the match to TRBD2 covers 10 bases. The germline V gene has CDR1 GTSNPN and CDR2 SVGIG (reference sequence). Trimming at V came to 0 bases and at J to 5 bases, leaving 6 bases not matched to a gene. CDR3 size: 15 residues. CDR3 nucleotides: TGTGCCTGGAGTGTAGAGGCTAGCGGGGGTGAGACCCAGTACTTC. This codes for CAWSVEASGGETQYF.

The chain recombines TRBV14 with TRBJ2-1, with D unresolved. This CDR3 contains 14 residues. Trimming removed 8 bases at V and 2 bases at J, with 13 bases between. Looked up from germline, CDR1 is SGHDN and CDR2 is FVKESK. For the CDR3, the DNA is TGTGCCAGCTCCCCTCGGCCTCCCTACAATGAGCAGTTCTTC. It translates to CASSPRPPYNEQFF.

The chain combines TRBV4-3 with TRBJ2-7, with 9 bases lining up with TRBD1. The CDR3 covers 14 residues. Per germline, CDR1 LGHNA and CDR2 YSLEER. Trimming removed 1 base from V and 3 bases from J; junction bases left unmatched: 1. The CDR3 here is CASSQGDRDYEQYF. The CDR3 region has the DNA TGCGCCAGCAGCCAAGGGGACAGGGACTACGAGCAGTACTTC.

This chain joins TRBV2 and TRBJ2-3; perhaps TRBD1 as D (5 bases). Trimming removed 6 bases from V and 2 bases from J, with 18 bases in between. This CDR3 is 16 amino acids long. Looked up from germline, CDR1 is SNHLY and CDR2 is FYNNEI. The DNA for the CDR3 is TGTGCCAGCAGGGTAGTGGGGCGATCCTTCACAGATACGCAGTATTTT. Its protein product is CASRVVGRSFTDTQYF.

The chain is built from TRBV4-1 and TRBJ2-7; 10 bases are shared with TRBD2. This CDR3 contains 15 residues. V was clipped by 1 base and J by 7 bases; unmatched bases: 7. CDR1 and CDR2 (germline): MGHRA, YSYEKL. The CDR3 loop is CASSQGSGGAWEQYF. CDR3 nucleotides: TGCGCCAGCAGCCAAGGAAGCGGGGGGGCGTGGGAGCAGTACTTC.

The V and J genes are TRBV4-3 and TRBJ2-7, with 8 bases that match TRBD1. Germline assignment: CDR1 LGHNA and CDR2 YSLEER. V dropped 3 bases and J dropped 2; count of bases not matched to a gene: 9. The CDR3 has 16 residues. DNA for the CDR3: TGCGCCAGCAGCCACTCCGGGACAGGAGAGACCTACGAGCAGTACTTC. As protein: CASSHSGTGETYEQYF.

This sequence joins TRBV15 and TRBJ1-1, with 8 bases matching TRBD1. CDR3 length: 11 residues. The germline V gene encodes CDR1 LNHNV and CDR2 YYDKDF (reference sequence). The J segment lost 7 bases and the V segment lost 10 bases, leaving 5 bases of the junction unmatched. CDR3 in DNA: TGTGCCAGCCGACAGGGGCTTGAAGCTTTCTTT. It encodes CASRQGLEAFF.

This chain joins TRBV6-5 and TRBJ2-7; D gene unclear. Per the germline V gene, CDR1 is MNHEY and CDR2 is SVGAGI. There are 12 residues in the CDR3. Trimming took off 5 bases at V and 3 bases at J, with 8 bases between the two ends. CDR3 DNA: TGTGCCAGCAGTGCCGACAACTACGAGCAGTACTTC. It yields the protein CASSADNYEQYF.

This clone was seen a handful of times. The CDR3 DNA follows: TGCAGCGTTGAAACCCTCTACGAGCAGTACTTC. Its protein product is CSVETLYEQYF. The gene calls are TRBV29-1 and TRBJ2-7; D not resolved. This CDR3 is 11 amino acids long. V lost 2 bases and J 3 bases, leaving 5 bases between the germline ends. Germline CDR1 SQVTM, CDR2 ANQGSEA.

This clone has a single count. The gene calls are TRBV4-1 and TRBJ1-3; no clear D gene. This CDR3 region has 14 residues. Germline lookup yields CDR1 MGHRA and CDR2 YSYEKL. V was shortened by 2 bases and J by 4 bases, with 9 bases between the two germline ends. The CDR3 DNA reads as TGCGCCAGCAGCCAACGGGCGCCCGGAAACACCATATATTTT. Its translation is CASSQRAPGNTIYF.

CDR3 loop: CASSLYGETQYF. DNA of the CDR3: TGTGCCAGCAGCTTATACGGGGAGACCCAGTACTTC. The chain has TRBV7-9 and TRBJ2-5; no firm D call. The CDR3 totals 12 residues. CDR1 and CDR2 from the germline V gene are SEHNR and FQNEAQ (reference sequence). V was pared by 2 bases and J by 5 bases, with 6 bases between.

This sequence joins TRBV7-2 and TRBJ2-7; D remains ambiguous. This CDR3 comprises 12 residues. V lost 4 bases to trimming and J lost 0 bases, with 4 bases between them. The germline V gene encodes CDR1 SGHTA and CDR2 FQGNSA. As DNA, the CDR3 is TGTGCCAGCAGCTGGAGCTCCTACGAGCAGTACTTC. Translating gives CASSWSSYEQYF.

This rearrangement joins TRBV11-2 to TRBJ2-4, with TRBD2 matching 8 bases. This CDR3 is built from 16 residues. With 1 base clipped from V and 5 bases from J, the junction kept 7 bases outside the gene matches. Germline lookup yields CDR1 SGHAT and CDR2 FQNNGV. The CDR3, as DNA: TGTGCCAGCAGCTTAGGAGCGGGGGAGGGTGAAAACATTCAGTACTTC. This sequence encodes CASSLGAGEGENIQYF.

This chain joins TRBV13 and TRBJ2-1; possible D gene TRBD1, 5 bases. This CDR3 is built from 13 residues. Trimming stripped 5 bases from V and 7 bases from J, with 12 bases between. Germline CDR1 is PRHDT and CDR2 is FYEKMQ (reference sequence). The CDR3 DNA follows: TGTGCCAGCAGCCCCGACAGCTTTAATGAGCAGTTCTTC. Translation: CASSPDSFNEQFF. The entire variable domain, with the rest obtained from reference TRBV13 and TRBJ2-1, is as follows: AAGVIQSPRHLIKEKRETATLKCYPIPRHDTVYWYQQGPGQDPQFLISFYEKMQSDKGSIPDRFSAQQFSDYHSELNMSSLELGDSALYFCASSPDSFNEQFFGPGTRLTVL.

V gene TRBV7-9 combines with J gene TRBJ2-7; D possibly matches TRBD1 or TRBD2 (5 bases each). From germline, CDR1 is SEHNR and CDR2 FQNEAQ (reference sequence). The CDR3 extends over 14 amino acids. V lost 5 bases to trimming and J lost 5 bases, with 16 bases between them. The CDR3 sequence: CASSHEGRDHEQYF. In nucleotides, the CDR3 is TGTGCCAGCAGCCACGAAGGAAGGGACCACGAGCAGTACTTC.

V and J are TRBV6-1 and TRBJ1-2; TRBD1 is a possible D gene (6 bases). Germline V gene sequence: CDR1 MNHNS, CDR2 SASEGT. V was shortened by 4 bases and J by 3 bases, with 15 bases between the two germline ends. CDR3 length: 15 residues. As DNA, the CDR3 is TGTGCCAGCAGTGTAAGGGACACACCTTACTATGGCTACACCTTC. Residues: CASSVRDTPYYGYTF.

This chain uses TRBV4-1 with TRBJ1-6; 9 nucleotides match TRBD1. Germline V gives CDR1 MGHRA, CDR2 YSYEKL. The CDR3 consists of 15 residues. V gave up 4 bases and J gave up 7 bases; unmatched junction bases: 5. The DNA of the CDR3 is TGCGCCAGCAGCCGTAACAGGGGGCCGAATTCACCCCTCCACTTT. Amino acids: CASSRNRGPNSPLHF.

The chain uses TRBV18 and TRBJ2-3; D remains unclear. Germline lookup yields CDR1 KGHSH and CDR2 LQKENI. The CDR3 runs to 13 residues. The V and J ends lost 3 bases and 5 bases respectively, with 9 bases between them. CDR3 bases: TGTGCCAGCTCACCCGGCATGGGAGATACGCAGTATTTT. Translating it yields CASSPGMGDTQYF.

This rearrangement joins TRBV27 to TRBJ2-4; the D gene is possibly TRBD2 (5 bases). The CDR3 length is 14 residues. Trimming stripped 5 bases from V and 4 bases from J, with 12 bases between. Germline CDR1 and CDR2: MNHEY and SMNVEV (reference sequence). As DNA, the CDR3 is TGTGCCAGCAGTGAAGACGGACTGAAAAACATTCAGTACTTC. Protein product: CASSEDGLKNIQYF.

The CDR3 DNA sequence: TGTGCCTGGAGTGTCCGAGGGACTAGCGGGGGGCTAGCAGATACGCAGTATTTT. Protein product: CAWSVRGTSGGLADTQYF. This sequence joins TRBV30 and TRBJ2-3, with 15 bases that match TRBD2. Trimming cost V 0 bases and J 4 bases; bases outside gene matches: 8. This CDR3 contains 18 residues. Germline-derived CDR1 and CDR2 are GTSNPN and SVGIG (reference sequence).